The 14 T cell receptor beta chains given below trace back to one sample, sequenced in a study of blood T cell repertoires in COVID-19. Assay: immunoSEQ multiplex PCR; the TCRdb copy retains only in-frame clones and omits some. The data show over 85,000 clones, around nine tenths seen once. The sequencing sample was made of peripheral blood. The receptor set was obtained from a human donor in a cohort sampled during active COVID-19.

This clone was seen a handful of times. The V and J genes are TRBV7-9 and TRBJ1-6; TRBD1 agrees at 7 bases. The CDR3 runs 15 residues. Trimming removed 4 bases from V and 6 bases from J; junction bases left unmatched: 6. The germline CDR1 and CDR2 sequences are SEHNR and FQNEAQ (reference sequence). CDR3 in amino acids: CASSSTGVGNSPLHF. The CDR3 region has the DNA TGTGCCAGCAGCTCTACAGGGGTGGGTAATTCACCCCTCCACTTT.

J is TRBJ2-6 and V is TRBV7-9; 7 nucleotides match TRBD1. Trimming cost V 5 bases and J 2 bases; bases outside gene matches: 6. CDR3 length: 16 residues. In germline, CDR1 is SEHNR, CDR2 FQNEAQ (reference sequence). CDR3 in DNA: TGTGCCAGCAGCGTAGGAACAGGGGCTGGGGCCAACGTCCTGACTTTC. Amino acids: CASSVGTGAGANVLTF.

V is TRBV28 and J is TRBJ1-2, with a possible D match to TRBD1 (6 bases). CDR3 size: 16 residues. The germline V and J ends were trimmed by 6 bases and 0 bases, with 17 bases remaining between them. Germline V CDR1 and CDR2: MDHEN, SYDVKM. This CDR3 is CASRPQRTVTNYGYTF. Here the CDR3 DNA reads TGTGCCAGCAGACCTCAACGGACAGTTACTAACTATGGCTACACCTTC.

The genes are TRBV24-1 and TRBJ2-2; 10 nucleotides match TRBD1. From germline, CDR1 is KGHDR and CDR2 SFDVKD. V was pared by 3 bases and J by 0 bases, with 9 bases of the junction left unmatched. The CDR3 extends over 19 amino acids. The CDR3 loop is CATSDRWTGGQANTGELFF. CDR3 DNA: TGTGCCACCAGTGATCGATGGACAGGGGGTCAGGCGAACACCGGGGAGCTGTTTTTT.

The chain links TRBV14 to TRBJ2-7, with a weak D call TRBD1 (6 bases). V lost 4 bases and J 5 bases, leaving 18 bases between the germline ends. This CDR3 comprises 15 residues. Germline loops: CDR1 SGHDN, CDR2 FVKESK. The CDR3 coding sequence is TGTGCCAGCAGCCCCTTTGGACGGGGACAAGACGAGCAGTACTTC. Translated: CASSPFGRGQDEQYF.

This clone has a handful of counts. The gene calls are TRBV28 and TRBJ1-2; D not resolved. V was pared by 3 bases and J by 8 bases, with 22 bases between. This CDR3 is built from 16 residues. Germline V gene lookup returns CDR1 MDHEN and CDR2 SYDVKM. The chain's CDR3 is CASSFGGSAGVRGYTF. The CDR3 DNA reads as TGTGCCAGCAGTTTCGGTGGGAGTGCTGGTGTGCGGGGCTACACCTTC.

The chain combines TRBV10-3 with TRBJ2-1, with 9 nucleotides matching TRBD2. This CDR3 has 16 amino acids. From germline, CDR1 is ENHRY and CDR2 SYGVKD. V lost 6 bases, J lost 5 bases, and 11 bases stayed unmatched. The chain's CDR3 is CAISPDKASGDNEQFF. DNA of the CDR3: TGTGCCATCAGCCCCGATAAGGCTAGCGGGGACAATGAGCAGTTCTTC.

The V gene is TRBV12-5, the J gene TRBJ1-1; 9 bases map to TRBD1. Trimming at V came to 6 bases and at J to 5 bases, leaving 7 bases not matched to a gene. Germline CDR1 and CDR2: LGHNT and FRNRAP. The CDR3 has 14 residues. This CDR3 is CASGLTGGWTEAFF. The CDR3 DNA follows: TGTGCTAGTGGCCTGACAGGGGGTTGGACTGAAGCTTTCTTT.

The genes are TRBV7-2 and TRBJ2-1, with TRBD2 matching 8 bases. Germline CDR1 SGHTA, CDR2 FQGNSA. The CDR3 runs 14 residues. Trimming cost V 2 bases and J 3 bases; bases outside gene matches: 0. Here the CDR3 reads CASSLTSGYNEQFF. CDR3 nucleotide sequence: TGTGCCAGCAGCTTAACTAGCGGCTACAATGAGCAGTTCTTC.

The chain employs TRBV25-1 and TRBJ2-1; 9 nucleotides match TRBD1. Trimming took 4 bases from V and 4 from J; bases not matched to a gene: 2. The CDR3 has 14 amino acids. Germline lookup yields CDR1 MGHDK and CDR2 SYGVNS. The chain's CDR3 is CASSGTGDYNEQFF. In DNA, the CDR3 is TGTGCCAGCAGTGGGACAGGGGATTACAATGAGCAGTTCTTC.

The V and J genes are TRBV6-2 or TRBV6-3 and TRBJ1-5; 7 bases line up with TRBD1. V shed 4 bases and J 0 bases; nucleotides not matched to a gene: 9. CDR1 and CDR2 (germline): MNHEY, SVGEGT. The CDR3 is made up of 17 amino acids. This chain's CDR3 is CASSFEGGWNSNQPQHF. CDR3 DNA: TGTGCCAGCAGTTTTGAAGGGGGCTGGAATAGCAATCAGCCCCAGCATTTT.

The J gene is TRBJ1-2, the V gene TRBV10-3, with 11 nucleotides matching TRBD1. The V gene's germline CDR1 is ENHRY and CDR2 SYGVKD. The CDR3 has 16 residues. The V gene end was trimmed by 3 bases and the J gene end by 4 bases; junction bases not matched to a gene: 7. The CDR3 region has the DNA TGTGCCATCAGTGATATGGGACAGGGGGTCGTCTATGGCTACACCTTC. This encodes CAISDMGQGVVYGYTF.

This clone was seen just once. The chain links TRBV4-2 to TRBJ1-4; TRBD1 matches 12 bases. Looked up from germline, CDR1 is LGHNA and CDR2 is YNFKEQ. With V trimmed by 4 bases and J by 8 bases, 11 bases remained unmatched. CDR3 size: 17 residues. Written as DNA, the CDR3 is TGTGCCAGCAGCCGCGACGGGACAGGGGGCTTAAGGGAAAAACTGTTTTTT. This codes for CASSRDGTGGLREKLFF.

This CDR3 reads CASSPRGTTSWRYGYTF. As DNA, the CDR3 is TGCGCCAGCAGCCCCCGGGGGACGACCTCTTGGAGATATGGCTACACCTTC. The chain carries TRBV5-1 and TRBJ1-2; possibly TRBD1 for D (5 bases). This CDR3 comprises 17 residues. The germline CDR1 and CDR2 sequences are SGHRS and YFSETQ. Trimming cost V 4 bases and J 5 bases, with 24 bases left between them.